The 25 T cell receptor beta chains below were found in one sample sequenced in a study of Graves' ophthalmopathy and Graves' hyperthyroidism. RNA transcripts were the template, and TCR beta CDR3 regions were amplified from them. First-round RT-PCR used HTBI primers; second-round multiplex PCR followed. Via MiXCR, TCRdb re-called the multiplex PCR reads, giving one row per CDR3 protein. The table records some 39,000 distinct CDR3 sequences, approximately 55% of them present only once. The specimen sequenced was peripheral blood. These receptors came from an adult woman with stable Graves' hyperthyroidism.

This clonotype was recorded a few times. The chain links TRBV6-5 to TRBJ2-7; weak D call: TRBD1 (5 bases). Trimming removed 5 bases at V and 5 bases at J, with 16 bases between. Germline V CDR1 and CDR2: MNHEY, SVGAGI. This CDR3 has 14 amino acids. The CDR3 DNA reads as TGTGCCAGCAGTCTCCATGGGGCGAGGCACGAGCAGTACTTC. This translates into CASSLHGARHEQYF.

With respect to this clonotype: Possible read error: a much larger clone is one base away. V and J are TRBV29-1 and TRBJ2-1; tentatively, D is TRBD1 (7 bases). The CDR3 has 14 amino acids. The germline gives CDR1 SQVTM, CDR2 ANQGSEA. V was trimmed by 7 bases and J by 6 bases, leaving 19 bases between them. CDR3 DNA sequence: TGCAGCGCTACGACAGGGTGGGACTGCAATGAGCAGTTCTTC. Its translation: CSATTGWDCNEQFF.

With regard to this clonotype: One end of the junction varies from germline; a read error may be responsible. V gene TRBV5-1 combines with J gene TRBJ2-7; 11 bases agree with TRBD2. Germline values: CDR1 SGHRS, CDR2 YFSETQ. The CDR3 runs 13 residues. The CDR3 region has the DNA TGCGCCAGCAGCTCACTAGCGGGAGACGGGCAGCACTTC. Its protein is CASSSLAGDGQHF. The variable domain in full, completed from reference TRBV5-1 and TRBJ2-7, reads KAGVTQTPRYLIKTRGQQVTLSCSPISGHRSVSWYQQTPGQGLQFLFEYFSETQRNKGNFPGRFSGRQFSNSRSEMNVSTLELGDSALYLCASSSLAGDGQHFGPGTRLTVT.

The V and J genes are TRBV20-1 and TRBJ2-5; D gene unclear. V was cut by 0 bases and J by 5 bases, with 4 bases left in between. Looked up from germline, CDR1 is DFQATT and CDR2 is SNEGSKA (reference sequence). The CDR3 spans 11 residues. CDR3 in amino acids: CSAREGETQYF. The CDR3 coding sequence is TGCAGTGCTAGAGAGGGTGAGACCCAGTACTTC.

For this clonotype: This sequence may be a read error, since a much larger clone differs from it by one base. This CDR3 reads CSARMASGRAGETQYF. The CDR3 DNA reads TGCAGTGCCAGGATGGCTAGCGGGAGGGCCGGTGAGACCCAGTACTTC. The V call is TRBV20-1, the J call TRBJ2-5; TRBD2 agrees at 12 bases. Germline trimming cut 6 bases from V and 5 bases from J; bases unmatched to any gene: 13. CDR1 DFQATT and CDR2 SNEGSKA come from the germline V gene (reference sequence). The CDR3 sequence is 16 residues long.

Many counts were recorded for this clonotype. CDR3 nucleotide sequence: TGTGCCAGCAGGCTAGACAGGGATGGCGGCTACACCTTC. Translating gives CASRLDRDGGYTF. The chain employs TRBV12-3 or TRBV12-4 and TRBJ1-2; 7 positions match TRBD1. Trimming at V came to 6 bases and at J to 8 bases, leaving 9 bases not matched to a gene. This CDR3 comprises 13 residues.

This chain uses TRBV20-1 with TRBJ2-7; TRBD1 matches 11 bases. This CDR3 region has 13 residues. The trim removed 4 bases at V and 3 bases at J, leaving 2 bases unmatched. Germline V lookup: CDR1 DFQATT, CDR2 SNEGSKA (reference sequence). CDR3 loop: CSATGTGGYEQYF. The CDR3 DNA reads as TGCAGTGCTACCGGGACAGGGGGCTACGAGCAGTACTTC.

About this clonotype itself: Compared with germline, one end of the junction differs, possibly owing to a read error. The J gene is TRBJ2-5, the V gene TRBV5-1, with TRBD2 identical over 7 bases. The CDR3 contains 16 residues. Germline V lookup: CDR1 SGHRS, CDR2 YFSETQ. The CDR3 is CASSSPQAGPQETQYF. The CDR3 nucleotides are TGTGCCAGCAGCTCCCCTCAAGCGGGACCCCAAGAGACCCAGTACTTC. Variable domain in full (rest from reference TRBV5-1 and TRBJ2-5): KAGVTQTPRYLIKTRGQQVTLSCSPISGHRSVSWYQQTPGQGLQFLFEYFSETQRNKGNFPGRFSGRQFSNSRSEMNVSTLELGDSALYLCASSSPQAGPQETQYFGPGTRLLVL.

This clonotype has at least ten counts. V is TRBV7-8 and J is TRBJ2-7; possible D gene TRBD2, 6 bases. V lost 4 bases to trimming and J lost 1 base, with 11 bases between them. The CDR3 length is 14 residues. Germline-derived CDR1 and CDR2 are SGHVS and FQNEAQ. In DNA, the CDR3 is TGTGCCAGCAGCTCGATGACTAGTTCCTACGAGCAGTACTTC. Residues: CASSSMTSSYEQYF.

The sample holds one count of this clonotype. The V and J genes are TRBV24-1 and TRBJ2-5, with 10 positions matching TRBD1. The V and J ends lost 11 bases and 1 base, in that order; junction bases with no gene match: 3. The CDR3 consists of 13 residues. The V gene's germline CDR1 is KGHDR and CDR2 SFDVKD. The chain's CDR3 is CAIRDRGQETQYF. Written as DNA, the CDR3 is TGTGCCATCAGGGACAGGGGCCAAGAGACCCAGTACTTC.

With regard to this clonotype: Mismatch with germline at one junction end may stem from a read error. The V gene is TRBV7-9, the J gene TRBJ1-2; 7 positions match TRBD1. Germline CDR1 reads SEHNR; CDR2 reads FQNEAQ (reference sequence). This CDR3 region has 15 residues. This CDR3 reads CARSLSAGGGYGHTF. The CDR3 DNA is TGTGCCCGCAGCTTGTCCGCAGGGGGTGGCTATGGCCACACCTTC.

About this clonotype: This CDR3 is missing its conserved last phenylalanine or tryptophan, likely due to a read error. The DNA is left out, because the CDR3 cannot be placed on it with certainty; the CDR3 is given as TCRdb lists it. The V and J genes are TRBV20-1 and TRBJ1-6; TRBD1, the table's D call, was not compared with the DNA. Both ends counted, the CDR3 spans 21 residues. Germline V gives CDR1 DFQATT, CDR2 SNEGSKA (reference sequence). The CDR3 here is CSARDIDGANVLTFGGSPLHS.

The chain combines TRBV5-1 with TRBJ1-1; 9 bases fit TRBD1. V trimming: 4 bases; J trimming: 0 bases; junction bases outside the gene matches: 7. CDR3 length: 16 amino acids. The germline CDR1 and CDR2 sequences are SGHRS and YFSETQ. CDR3 region: CASSITGTGLNTEAFF. DNA for the CDR3: TGCGCCAGCAGCATTACCGGGACAGGGTTGAACACTGAAGCTTTCTTT.

V is TRBV7-6 and J is TRBJ2-7, with D perhaps TRBD1 (5 bases). Germline V gene data show CDR1 as SGHVS and CDR2 as FNYEAQ. The CDR3 contains 13 residues. Trimming cost V 2 bases and J 3 bases, with 8 bases left between them. The CDR3 is CASSLWGGYEQYF. The CDR3 DNA sequence: TGTGCCAGCAGCTTATGGGGCGGCTACGAGCAGTACTTC.

J is TRBJ2-7 and V is TRBV20-1, with TRBD2 identical over 10 bases. Trimming cost V 5 bases and J 2 bases; bases outside gene matches: 12. Per the germline V gene, CDR1 is DFQATT and CDR2 is SNEGSKA (reference sequence). This CDR3 is built from 16 residues. CDR3 sequence (DNA): TGCAGTGCTGACCCCGAAGGAGCGGGAGGGGCCTACGAGCAGTACTTC. It specifies CSADPEGAGGAYEQYF.

This clonotype occurred a few times. Relative to the germline gene, one junction end is altered; a read error may explain this. V and J are TRBV20-1 and TRBJ2-5, with 8 bases fitting TRBD1. The germline CDR1 and CDR2 sequences are DFQATT and SNEGSKA (reference sequence). The CDR3 is 14 amino acids. The CDR3 reads CSAPRTGWQGTQYF. The DNA for the CDR3 is TGCAGTGCCCCCCGGACAGGGTGGCAAGGGACCCAGTACTTC.

V usage is TRBV2 and J usage is TRBJ1-5, with D maybe TRBD1 (5 bases). From germline, CDR1 is SNHLY and CDR2 FYNNEI. The CDR3 has 11 amino acids. The V end lost 5 bases, the J end lost 9 bases, and 8 bases lay between the germline ends. CDR3 sequence: CASSTGPPQHF. The DNA for the CDR3 is TGTGCCAGCAGTACGGGACCGCCCCAGCATTTT.

Note on this clonotype: A clone one base away is much larger, so this may be a read error. This chain links TRBV2 with TRBJ2-1, with TRBD2 matching over 11 bases. Germline CDR1 and CDR2: SNHLY and FYNNEI. V lost 8 bases, J lost 9 bases, and 9 bases stayed unmatched. The CDR3 covers 14 residues. In DNA form, the CDR3 reads TGTGCCAGCGGACCGGGACTAGCGGTGGTTGAGCAGTTCTTC. It specifies CASGPGLAVVEQFF.

Concerning this clonotype itself: The junction departs from the called germline gene at one end, perhaps through a read error. The J gene is TRBJ2-6, the V gene TRBV7-9; 9 bases fit TRBD2. The length of the CDR3 is 17 residues. Germline V gene lookup returns CDR1 SEHNR and CDR2 FQNEAQ (reference sequence). The CDR3 region is CASSLEAGGSRANVLTF. The CDR3 coding sequence is TGTGCCAGCAGCTTGGAAGCGGGAGGCTCTAGGGCCAACGTCCTGACTTTC.

This clonotype appeared many times. The V and J genes are TRBV14 and TRBJ2-5; TRBD1 aligns across 7 bases. The CDR3 loop spans 11 amino acids. Germline lookup yields CDR1 SGHDN and CDR2 FVKESK. J gave up 5 bases and V 8 bases, and 2 bases lay outside the gene matches. CDR3 DNA sequence: TGTGCCAGCGGCAGGGGGGAGACCCAGTACTTC. Amino acids: CASGRGETQYF.

The chain combines TRBV20-1 with TRBJ2-5; 9 bases are shared with TRBD2. V dropped 5 bases and J dropped 5; count of bases not matched to a gene: 12. This CDR3 comprises 15 residues. The germline V gene has CDR1 DFQATT and CDR2 SNEGSKA (reference sequence). The CDR3 bases are TGCAGTGCTCTGGTGGTAGCGGGAGTGCGGGAGACCCAGTACTTC. Protein: CSALVVAGVRETQYF.

This clonotype has only a few counts. The chain recombines TRBV29-1 with TRBJ2-7; TRBD1 is a possible D gene (6 bases). V lost 3 bases, J lost 1 base, and 10 bases lay in between. CDR1 and CDR2 from the germline V gene are SQVTM and ANQGSEA. This CDR3 spans 13 amino acids. For the CDR3, the DNA is TGCAGCGTTGAGTATGACAGGTCCTACGAGCAGTACTTC. Its protein is CSVEYDRSYEQYF.

This clonotype has a count of ten or more. The V call is TRBV7-9, the J call TRBJ1-1, with D maybe TRBD1 (6 bases). The CDR3 length is 14 residues. Germline assignment: CDR1 SEHNR and CDR2 FQNEAQ (reference sequence). V lost 5 bases to trimming and J lost 9 bases, with 19 bases between them. DNA of the CDR3: TGTGCCAGCAGCCGAGGGGGGGGGGGACCTCAAGCTTTCTTT. Its translation is CASSRGGGGPQAFF.

This clonotype was recorded at least ten times. The chain has TRBV30 and TRBJ1-2; 7 nucleotides line up with TRBD1. This CDR3 region has 12 residues. CDR1 is GTSNPN, CDR2 SVGIG, per germline (reference sequence). After removal of 2 bases from V and 6 bases from J, the junction contained 3 bases not matched to a gene. The CDR3 coding sequence is TGTGCCTGGAGTTTAACAGGGGATGGCTACACCTTC. Amino acid sequence: CAWSLTGDGYTF.

This clonotype was detected once. This CDR3 is missing its conserved last phenylalanine or tryptophan, likely due to a read error. The chain recombines TRBV6-5 with TRBJ1-5; D possibly corresponds to TRBD1 (6 bases). CDR3 size: 17 residues. Germline CDR1 reads MNHEY; CDR2 reads SVGAGI. Here the CDR3 DNA reads TGTGCCAACAGTGAAGATATGGGACATGGTGACAATCAGCCCCAGCATTCT. Protein sequence: CANSEDMGHGDNQPQHS.